The clone carrying this T cell receptor beta chain was recorded only once. The data derive from a study of blood T cell repertoires in COVID-19. Across the study: Sites across the United States, Italy and Spain contributed samples from acute and convalescent COVID-19. PBMCs, B-cell-depleted T cells, or T cells provided the cDNA or gDNA that made up the material.

The CDR3 is 13 amino acids. V lost 4 bases, J lost 10 bases, and 6 bases stayed unmatched. Germline-derived CDR1 and CDR2 are SGHTA and FQGNSA. Authors' data handling: Amplification from reference gene primers served as the basis for estimated nucleated cell counts. The table came from immunoSEQ multiplex PCR; TCRdb's copy has only in-frame clones and leaves some out. V and J calls and clone size follow that table, whereas D and trimming were derived from the DNA. The sample contains under 350,000 clones, 83% of which appear only once. The chain has TRBV7-2 and TRBJ2-1; 8 nucleotides align to TRBD2. Source material: peripheral blood. The TCR was taken from a woman aged 45-59 years who had recovered from COVID-19. Here the CDR3 reads CASSSSRGGEQFF. CDR3 DNA sequence: TGTGCCAGCAGCTCCTCTCGGGGGGGGGAGCAGTTCTTC.